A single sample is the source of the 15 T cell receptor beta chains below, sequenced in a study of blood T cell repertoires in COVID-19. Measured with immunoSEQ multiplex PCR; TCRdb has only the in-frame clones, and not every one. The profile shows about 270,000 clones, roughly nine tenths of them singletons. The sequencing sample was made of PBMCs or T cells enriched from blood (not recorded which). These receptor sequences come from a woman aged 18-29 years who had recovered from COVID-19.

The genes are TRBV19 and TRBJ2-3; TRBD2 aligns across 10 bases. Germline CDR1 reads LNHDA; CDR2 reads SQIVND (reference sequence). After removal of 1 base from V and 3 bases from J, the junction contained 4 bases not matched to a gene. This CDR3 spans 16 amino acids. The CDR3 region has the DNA TGTGCCAGTAGTATAGGGACTAGCGGTGGGACAGATACGCAGTATTTT. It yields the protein CASSIGTSGGTDTQYF.

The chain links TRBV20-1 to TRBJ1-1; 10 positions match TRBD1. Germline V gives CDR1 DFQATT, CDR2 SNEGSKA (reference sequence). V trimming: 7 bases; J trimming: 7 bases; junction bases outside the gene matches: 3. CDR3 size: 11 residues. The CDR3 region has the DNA TGCAGTGGGGGACAGGGGATTGAAGCTTTCTTT. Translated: CSGGQGIEAFF.

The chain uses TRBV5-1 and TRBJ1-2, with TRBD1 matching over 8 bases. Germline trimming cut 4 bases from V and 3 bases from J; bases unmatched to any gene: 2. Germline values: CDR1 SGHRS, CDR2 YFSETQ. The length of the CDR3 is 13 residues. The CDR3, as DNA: TGCGCCAGCAGCGAGACAGGGGACTATGGCTACACCTTC. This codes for CASSETGDYGYTF. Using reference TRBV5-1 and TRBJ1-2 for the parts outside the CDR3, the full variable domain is KAGVTQTPRYLIKTRGQQVTLSCSPISGHRSVSWYQQTPGQGLQFLFEYFSETQRNKGNFPGRFSGRQFSNSRSEMNVSTLELGDSALYLCASSETGDYGYTFGSGTRLTVV.

The CDR3 here is CSVAQGTYGYTF. CDR3 coding DNA: TGCAGCGTGGCCCAGGGGACCTATGGCTACACCTTC. The genes are TRBV29-1 and TRBJ1-2; D is possibly TRBD1 (6 bases). CDR1 is SQVTM, CDR2 ANQGSEA, per germline. The V gene lost 6 bases and the J gene lost 4 bases, with 12 bases spanning the gap. The CDR3 has 12 amino acids.

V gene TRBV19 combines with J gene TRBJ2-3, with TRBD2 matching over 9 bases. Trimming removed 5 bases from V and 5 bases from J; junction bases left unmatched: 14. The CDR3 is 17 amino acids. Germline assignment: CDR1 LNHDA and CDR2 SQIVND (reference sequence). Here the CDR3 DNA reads TGTGCCAGTAGTCCTCCGTACGCTAGCGGGGAACTAGATACGCAGTATTTT. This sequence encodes CASSPPYASGELDTQYF.

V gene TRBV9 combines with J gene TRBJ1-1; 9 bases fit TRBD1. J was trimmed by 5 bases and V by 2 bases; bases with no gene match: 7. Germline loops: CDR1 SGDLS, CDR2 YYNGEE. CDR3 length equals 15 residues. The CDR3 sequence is CASSVTGGAGTEAFF. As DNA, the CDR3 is TGTGCCAGCAGCGTTACAGGGGGCGCAGGGACTGAAGCTTTCTTT.

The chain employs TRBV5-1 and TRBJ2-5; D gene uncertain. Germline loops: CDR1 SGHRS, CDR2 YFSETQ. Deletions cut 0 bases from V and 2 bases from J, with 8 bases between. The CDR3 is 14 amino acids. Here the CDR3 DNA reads TGCGCCAGCAGCTTGGGCAGAACACAAGAGACCCAGTACTTC. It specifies CASSLGRTQETQYF.

The CDR3 region has the DNA TGTGCCAGCAGCTTAGTAGGGCTTAGCGGGGGTCCCTGGTACTTC. Translating it yields CASSLVGLSGGPWYF. This chain connects TRBV11-2 to TRBJ2-7, with 9 bases identical to TRBD2. V lost 1 base to trimming and J lost 12 bases; unmatched junction nucleotides: 13. The CDR3 length is 15 residues. Germline CDR1 is SGHAT and CDR2 is FQNNGV.

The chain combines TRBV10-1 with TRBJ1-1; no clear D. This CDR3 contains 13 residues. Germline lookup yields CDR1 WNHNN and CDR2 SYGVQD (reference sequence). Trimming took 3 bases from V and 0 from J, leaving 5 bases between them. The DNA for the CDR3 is TGCGCCAGCAGTGAACAGCTGAACACTGAAGCTTTCTTT. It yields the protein CASSEQLNTEAFF.

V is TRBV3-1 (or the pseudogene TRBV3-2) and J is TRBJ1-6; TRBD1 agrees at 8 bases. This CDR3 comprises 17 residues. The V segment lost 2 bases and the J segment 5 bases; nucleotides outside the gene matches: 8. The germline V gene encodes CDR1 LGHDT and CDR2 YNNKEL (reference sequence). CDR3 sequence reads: CASSQFFGQGHNSPLHF. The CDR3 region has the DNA TGTGCCAGCAGCCAATTTTTTGGACAGGGCCATAATTCACCCCTCCACTTT.

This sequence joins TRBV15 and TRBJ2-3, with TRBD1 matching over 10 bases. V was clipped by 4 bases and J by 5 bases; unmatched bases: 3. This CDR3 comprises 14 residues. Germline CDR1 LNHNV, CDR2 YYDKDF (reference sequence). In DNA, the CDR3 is TGTGCCACCAGCATGGACAGGGGGGTAGATACGCAGTATTTT. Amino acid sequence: CATSMDRGVDTQYF.

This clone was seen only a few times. The CDR3 protein is CSVESLDRPYEQYF. The CDR3 nucleotides read TGCAGCGTTGAATCATTGGACAGACCCTACGAGCAGTACTTC. This chain connects TRBV29-1 to TRBJ2-7, with a tentative D call TRBD1 (6 bases). This CDR3 is built from 14 residues. Germline lookup yields CDR1 SQVTM and CDR2 ANQGSEA. V was cut by 2 bases and J by 2 bases, with 13 bases left in between.

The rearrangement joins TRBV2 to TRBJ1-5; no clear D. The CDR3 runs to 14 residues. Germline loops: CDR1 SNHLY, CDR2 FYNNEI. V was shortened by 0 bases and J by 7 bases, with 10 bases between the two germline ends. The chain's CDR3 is CASSEALAAQPQHF. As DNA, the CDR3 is TGTGCCAGCAGTGAAGCCCTTGCGGCCCAGCCCCAGCATTTT.

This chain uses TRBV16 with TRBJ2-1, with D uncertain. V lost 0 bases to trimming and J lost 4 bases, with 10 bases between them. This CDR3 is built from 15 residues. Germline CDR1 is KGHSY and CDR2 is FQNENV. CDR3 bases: TGTGCCAGCAGCCAATCGATAGGAGAATACAATGAGCAGTTCTTC. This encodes CASSQSIGEYNEQFF.

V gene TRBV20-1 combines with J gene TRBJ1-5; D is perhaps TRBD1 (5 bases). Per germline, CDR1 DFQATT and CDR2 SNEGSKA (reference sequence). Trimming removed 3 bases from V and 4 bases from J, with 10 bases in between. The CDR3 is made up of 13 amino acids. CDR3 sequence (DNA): TGCAGTGCTAGTGTAGGGGTAAATCAGCCCCAGCATTTT. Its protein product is CSASVGVNQPQHF.